These T cell receptor beta chains were read from a single sample in a study of blood T cell repertoires in COVID-19. The assay was immunoSEQ multiplex PCR, and TCRdb's table has in-frame clones only and misses some. Here the sample spans some 48,000 clones, around 84% being singletons. The specimen sequenced was peripheral blood. These receptors were taken from a man aged 45 to 65 with acute or convalescent COVID-19. Both conserved end residues are trimmed from each CDR3. A D gene is named only where the DNA matches it firmly.

j_gene,d_gene,v_gene,CDR3aa
TRBJ1-1,TRBD1,TRBV18,ASSPQGGNTEAF
TRBJ1-2,.,TRBV5-1,ASSLGANYGYT
TRBJ2-3,.,TRBV2,ASRGSFEATQY
TRBJ2-2,.,TRBV7-5,VRSSHGGWRGAV
TRBJ2-3,TRBD2,TRBV19,ASSIEASGGTDTQY
TRBJ1-5,.,TRBV18,ASSPGRGRPSNQPQH
TRBJ2-3,TRBD2,TRBV11-1,ASSLARETDTQY
TRBJ2-1,.,TRBV30,AWTHSYNEQF
TRBJ1-1,.,TRBV24-1,ATSDLLVSEAF
TRBJ2-7,TRBD2,TRBV28,ASSGLAGTYEQY
TRBJ2-7,.,TRBV2,ASSTGSYEQY
TRBJ2-7,TRBD2,TRBV10-2,ASKLAGGPNEQY
TRBJ2-2,.,TRBV5-4,ASSLGADLGGGELF
TRBJ2-3,TRBD2,TRBV7-2,ASSLAGGGGTDTQY
TRBJ2-3,.,TRBV24-1,ATSDDPGLGDTQY
TRBJ2-1,.,TRBV28,ASHPRDYNEQF
TRBJ1-4,TRBD1,TRBV29-1,SVDTTGAREKLF
TRBJ2-5,.,TRBV18,ASSPPVPQEGETQY
TRBJ1-6,.,TRBV5-1,ASMESSYNSPLH
TRBJ2-2,TRBD2,TRBV7-9,ANEREFTGELF
TRBJ1-4,.,TRBV7-2,ASSLVGGSNEKLF
TRBJ2-2,TRBD2,TRBV10-3,AIMKALPGGRTKTTGELF
TRBJ1-2,TRBD1,TRBV19,ASRTGVGYT
TRBJ1-1,.,TRBV5-4,ASSLEPDTEAF
TRBJ1-1,.,TRBV19,ASSIFPGTNTEAF
TRBJ1-2,.,TRBV14,ASSQQDTYGYT
TRBJ1-5,TRBD1,TRBV10-2,ASKRDREDNQPQH
TRBJ2-2,TRBD1,TRBV9,ASSPPRDRTTGELF
TRBJ1-6,.,TRBV5-1,ASSLAANSPLH
TRBJ2-7,TRBD2,TRBV28,ASIEREGHEQY
TRBJ2-3,TRBD1,TRBV11-2,ASSLEGRQGTDTQY
TRBJ2-7,.,TRBV15,ATSRGILTGSYEQY
TRBJ2-1,.,TRBV30,AWSVLMTPLF
TRBJ1-1,TRBD1,TRBV9,ASSLRDRGNAEAF
TRBJ2-5,TRBD2,TRBV5-1,ASSWTSGQETQY
TRBJ2-2,.,TRBV28,ASSPAGGANTGELF